Following are 18 T cell receptor beta chains from one sample sequenced in a study of blood T cells in healthy people across ages. A J-beta primer mix and a sample-barcoded 5' primer were used in a second PCR of about 7 to 12 cycles. TCRdb itself ran the 5' RACE reads through MiXCR, one entry per CDR3 protein. The table has 700,000 to 900,000 distinct CDR3 sequences, about a quarter seen once. These data are also associated with another study on T cells of mothers and their children.

Sequencing used blood. The receptors shown here come from a boy younger than 18 in good health.

This clonotype was detected a few times. The V call is TRBV13, the J call TRBJ2-7, with D possibly matching TRBD1 (5 bases). Germline V CDR1 and CDR2: PRHDT, FYEKMQ (reference sequence). The CDR3 covers 15 residues. V lost 6 bases to trimming and J lost 2 bases, with 17 bases between them. CDR3 nucleotides: TGTGCCAGCAGTCCCAAAGGGGAATCCACCTACGAGCAGTACTTC. It translates to CASSPKGESTYEQYF. Supplemented by reference TRBV13 and TRBJ2-7, the full variable domain reads AAGVIQSPRHLIKEKRETATLKCYPIPRHDTVYWYQQGPGQDPQFLISFYEKMQSDKGSIPDRFSAQQFSDYHSELNMSSLELGDSALYFCASSPKGESTYEQYFGPGTRLTVT.

This clonotype was observed a handful of times. J is TRBJ2-6 and V is TRBV27; no reliable D call. The CDR3 is made up of 17 amino acids. Trimming pared 0 bases from V and 0 bases from J, leaving 9 bases between. The germline V gene has CDR1 MNHEY and CDR2 SMNVEV (reference sequence). CDR3 sequence: CASSLSSPSSGANVLTF. The CDR3, as DNA: TGTGCCAGCAGTTTATCCTCCCCAAGCTCTGGGGCCAACGTCCTGACTTTC.

This clonotype was observed a handful of times. The chain has TRBV29-1 and TRBJ2-1, with 13 bases aligning to TRBD2. In germline, CDR1 is SQVTM, CDR2 ANQGSEA. The CDR3 length is 15 residues. Trimming took 7 bases from V and 10 from J; bases not matched to a gene: 13. Here the CDR3 DNA reads TGCAGCGAAACTAGCGGGGGGGCCCCCACCAAGGAGCAGTTCTTC. This translates into CSETSGGAPTKEQFF.

CDR3 in DNA: TGTGCCAGCAGCCATCTGGGGACTAGCGGGGGGCCCCCGGATACGCAGTATTTT. Translation gives CASSHLGTSGGPPDTQYF. The chain has TRBV4-2 and TRBJ2-3; 15 bases agree with TRBD2. Trimming removed 3 bases from V and 6 bases from J; junction bases left unmatched: 10. The CDR3 is 18 residues long. Germline lookup yields CDR1 LGHNA and CDR2 YNFKEQ.

This clonotype has a handful of counts. This chain links TRBV20-1 with TRBJ2-3; no reliable D call. V was shortened by 0 bases and J by 0 bases, with 10 bases between the two germline ends. The germline gives CDR1 DFQATT, CDR2 SNEGSKA (reference sequence). The CDR3 covers 15 residues. The DNA for the CDR3 is TGCAGTGCTAGAGAACCCGAAACTAGCACAGATACGCAGTATTTT. The encoded protein is CSAREPETSTDTQYF.

About this clonotype: A junction boundary mismatches the germline segment, possibly from a read error. The V and J genes are TRBV5-1 and TRBJ1-3; D is possibly TRBD1 (6 bases). The CDR3 is made up of 14 amino acids. Looked up from germline, CDR1 is SGHRS and CDR2 is YFSETQ. CDR3 DNA: TGCGCCAGCTCCAGGGGAACCTCTGGAAACACCTTATATTTT. Translation gives CASSRGTSGNTLYF.

This chain uses TRBV5-1 with TRBJ2-3; possibly TRBD2 for D (6 bases). This CDR3 spans 13 amino acids. Trimming took 5 bases from V and 6 from J, leaving 13 bases between them. CDR1 is SGHRS and CDR2 is YFSETQ in the germline V gene. The CDR3 protein is CASRRTGEDTQYF. CDR3 bases: TGCGCCAGCAGGAGAACGGGGGAGGATACGCAGTATTTT.

This clonotype has just a few counts. CDR3 nucleotide sequence: TGCAGTGCCTACAGACCGGGAGAGCAGTACTTC. Its translation: CSAYRPGEQYF. The chain carries TRBV20-1 and TRBJ2-7, with D perhaps TRBD2 (5 bases). V was cut by 6 bases and J by 7 bases, with 13 bases left in between. CDR1 and CDR2 from the germline V gene are DFQATT and SNEGSKA (reference sequence). The CDR3 extends over 11 amino acids.

The chain is built from TRBV4-2 and TRBJ2-5, with 11 bases that match TRBD2. TRBJ2-1 explains the end of the DNA better; the J call may be wrong. Germline CDR1 and CDR2: LGHNA and YNFKEQ. This CDR3 spans 15 amino acids. CDR3 sequence reads: CASRQLSGGAEEQFF. The CDR3, as DNA: TGTGCCAGCAGACAACTTAGCGGGGGGGCCGAAGAGCAGTTCTTC.

This chain joins TRBV27 and TRBJ2-1; D is uncertain. The J call may be incorrect, as the DNA end agrees better with TRBJ2-5. The CDR3 contains 15 residues. The germline CDR1 and CDR2 sequences are MNHEY and SMNVEV (reference sequence). CDR3 DNA: TGTGCCAGCAGTTTAGACGCGGTTTTCAACCAGACCCAGTACTTC. It yields the protein CASSLDAVFNQTQYF.

The chain carries TRBV20-1 and TRBJ2-7; 7 positions match TRBD1. Germline V lookup: CDR1 DFQATT, CDR2 SNEGSKA (reference sequence). The CDR3 runs to 14 residues. Losses at the gene ends were 6 bases for V and 5 bases for J; bases not matched to a gene: 13. CDR3 coding DNA: TGCAGTGCGGGTAGGACAGGCTTAAGGGACGAGCAGTACTTC. Protein sequence: CSAGRTGLRDEQYF.

The chain carries TRBV14 and TRBJ2-2; 8 positions match TRBD1. This CDR3 has 13 amino acids. CDR1 and CDR2 (germline): SGHDN, FVKESK. V gave up 6 bases and J gave up 6 bases; unmatched junction bases: 3. DNA of the CDR3: TGTGCCAGCAGGCTGGACAGGGCCGGGGAGCTGTTTTTT. Translated, it gives CASRLDRAGELFF. Full variable domain (rest looked up from reference TRBV14 and TRBJ2-2): EAGVTQFPSHSVIEKGQTVTLRCDPISGHDNLYWYRRVMGKEIKFLLHFVKESKQDESGMPNNRFLAERTGGTYSTLKVQPAELEDSGVYFCASRLDRAGELFFGEGSRLTVL.

This clonotype was observed a few times. The chain is built from TRBV2 and TRBJ2-3; 10 positions match TRBD2. CDR1 and CDR2 from the germline V gene are SNHLY and FYNNEI. J gave up 3 bases and V 7 bases, and 7 bases lay outside the gene matches. The CDR3 runs 15 residues. This CDR3 reads CASIPAGGQTDTQYF. DNA of the CDR3: TGTGCCAGCATCCCAGCGGGGGGGCAAACAGATACGCAGTATTTT.

The rearrangement uses TRBV2 and TRBJ1-5, with no clear D. The CDR3 spans 13 residues. Per the germline V gene, CDR1 is SNHLY and CDR2 is FYNNEI. Trimming cost V 7 bases and J 5 bases, with 12 bases left between them. The CDR3 protein is CASTAERHQPQHF. The CDR3 nucleotides are TGTGCCAGCACGGCGGAGAGGCATCAGCCCCAGCATTTT. The whole variable domain, filled in from reference TRBV2 and TRBJ1-5, reads EPEVTQTPSHQVTQMGQEVILRCVPISNHLYFYWYRQILGQKVEFLVSFYNNEISEKSEIFDDQFSVERPDGSNFTLKIRSTKLEDSAMYFCASTAERHQPQHFGDGTRLSIL.

This clonotype was observed a few times. The chain combines TRBV18 with TRBJ1-6; D unclear. CDR3 length equals 14 residues. Between the trimmed V and J ends, which lost 2 bases and 7 bases, there was a span of 9 bases. Germline V CDR1 and CDR2: KGHSH, LQKENI. This CDR3 reads CASSPSGPNSPLHF. For the CDR3, the DNA is TGTGCCAGCTCACCAAGCGGACCGAATTCACCCCTCCACTTT. The variable domain in full, completed from reference TRBV18 and TRBJ1-6, reads NAGVMQNPRHLVRRRGQEARLRCSPMKGHSHVYWYRQLPEEGLKFMVYLQKENIIDESGMPKERFSAEFPKEGPSILRIQQVVRGDSAAYFCASSPSGPNSPLHFGNGTRLTVT.

This clonotype was recorded a few times. The chain combines TRBV6-6 with TRBJ2-1; 7 bases align to TRBD2. V was clipped by 6 bases and J by 2 bases; unmatched bases: 10. CDR1 and CDR2 (germline): MNHNY, SVGAGI (reference sequence). CDR3 length: 16 residues. CDR3 sequence reads: CASRTSSGLTYNEQFF. DNA of the CDR3: TGTGCCAGCAGAACGTCTAGCGGACTCACCTACAATGAGCAGTTCTTC.

This chain links TRBV12-3 or TRBV12-4 with TRBJ2-7; D is possibly TRBD1 or TRBD2 (6 bases each). The CDR3 sequence is 13 residues long. The V gene lost 1 base and the J gene lost 7 bases, with 11 bases spanning the gap. CDR3 sequence: CASSLVGGKEQYF. The CDR3 DNA reads TGTGCCAGCAGTTTAGTAGGGGGGAAGGAGCAGTACTTC.

In its sample, this clonotype was seen many times. The rearrangement joins TRBV5-4 to TRBJ2-3; D assignment may be TRBD1 or TRBD2 (5 bases each). V was clipped by 5 bases and J by 1 base, with 11 bases between them. CDR1 is SGHNT, CDR2 YYREEE, per germline (reference sequence). This CDR3 comprises 14 residues. CDR3 region: CASRRGAGTDTQYF. DNA for the CDR3: TGTGCCAGCAGACGGGGCGCGGGCACAGATACGCAGTATTTT.